The entry that follows covers one T cell receptor (beta chain) sequence. Its antigen is currently unknown. These data belong to a study of T cell responses to AZD1222 COVID-19 vaccine. The study, taken as a whole, reports: Targeting of unmutated variant regions was reportedly seen in nearly half of spike-specific TCRs. No repertoire was sampled before or during the peak T cell response, only after it.

TCRdb's copy holds only in-frame clones and misses some; the assay was immunoSEQ multiplex PCR. This table holds under 150,000 clones, 88% found once. Germline assignment: CDR1 WNHNN and CDR2 SYGVQD (reference sequence). The CDR3 covers 20 residues. The J segment lost 9 bases and the V segment lost 3 bases, leaving 18 bases of the junction unmatched. This chain links TRBV10-1 with TRBJ2-1; 15 bases line up with TRBD2. This TCR derives from an adult in good health. Material: peripheral blood, obtained on day 0 of AZD1222 vaccination. CDR3 DNA: TGCGCCAGCAGTGACCAACCGGGACTAGCGGGGGGCCCCCGGGGTTGTGAGCAGTTCTTC. Its protein is CASSDQPGLAGGPRGCEQFF.